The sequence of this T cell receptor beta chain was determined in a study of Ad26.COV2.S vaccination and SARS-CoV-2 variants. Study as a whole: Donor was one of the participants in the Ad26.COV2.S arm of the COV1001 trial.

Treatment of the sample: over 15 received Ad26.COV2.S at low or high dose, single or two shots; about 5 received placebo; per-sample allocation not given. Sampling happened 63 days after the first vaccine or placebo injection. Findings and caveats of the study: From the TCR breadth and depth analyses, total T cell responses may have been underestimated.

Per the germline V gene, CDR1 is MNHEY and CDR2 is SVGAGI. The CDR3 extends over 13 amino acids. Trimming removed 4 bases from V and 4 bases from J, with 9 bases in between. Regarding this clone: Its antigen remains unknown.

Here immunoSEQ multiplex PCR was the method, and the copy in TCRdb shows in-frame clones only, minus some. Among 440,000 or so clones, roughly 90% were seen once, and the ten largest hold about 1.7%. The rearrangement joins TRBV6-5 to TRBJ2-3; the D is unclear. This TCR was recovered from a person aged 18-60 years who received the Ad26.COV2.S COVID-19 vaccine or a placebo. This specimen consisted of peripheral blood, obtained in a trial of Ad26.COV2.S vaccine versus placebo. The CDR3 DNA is TGTGCCAGCAGTTGGGGTGTAGCAGATACGCAGTATTTT. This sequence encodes CASSWGVADTQYF.